Listed here is a single TCR beta chain. Its antigen is not known. The sample is drawn from a study of T cell repertoires in urothelial bladder cancer. General study points: A single clone reached 1.5% to 2.5% in benign versus up to roughly 15% in carcinoma. Median infiltrating lymphocyte percentage was approximately 2.1% in carcinoma specimens. Carcinoma specimens had fewer T cells than benign specimens.

Germline V gene lookup returns CDR1 KGHSH and CDR2 LQKENI. Trimming took 2 bases from V and 3 from J, leaving 11 bases between them. This CDR3 is built from 14 residues. The data were produced by immunoSEQ multiplex PCR, yet TCRdb's version contains in-frame clones alone and is incomplete. The data contain about 9,000 clones, about three fifths of them singletons. The sequencing input was tumor-infiltrating cells from bladder cancer. This TCR was recovered from a human donor with urothelial carcinoma. The genes are TRBV18 and TRBJ2-7; weak D call: TRBD1 (5 bases). This chain's CDR3 is CASSPVGRNYEQYF. In DNA, the CDR3 is TGTGCCAGCTCACCAGTGGGGCGGAACTACGAGCAGTACTTC.